This T cell receptor beta chain originates from a study of T cells in localized non-small cell lung cancer. TCRdb's table, derived via immunoSEQ multiplex PCR, lists solely in-frame clones and lacks some. The sample lists around 7,200 clones, approximately 94% occurring once. Per germline, CDR1 ENHRY and CDR2 SYGVKD. The CDR3 loop spans 13 amino acids. The ends were cut back, 10 bases at V and 6 bases at J, with 17 bases in the middle. The sequence was collected from a woman aged 35 to 69 with stage I lung adenocarcinoma. The specimen comprised peripheral blood, sampled before any cancer treatment. This chain joins TRBV10-3 and TRBJ2-3, with D maybe TRBD1 (6 bases). This CDR3 is CATFRGSGDTQYF. Written as DNA, the CDR3 is TGTGCCACTTTCAGGGGCAGCGGCGATACGCAGTATTTT.